The T cell receptor (beta chain) under discussion was sequenced for a study of regulatory T cells in long-lasting Graves disease. Study-level points and caveats: The persistent group shared 3,000 or so public clonotypes, more than the roughly 990 shared by new patients.

This clonotype was recorded a few times. Its matching antigen is unknown. Per the germline V gene, CDR1 is MNHEY and CDR2 is SVGEGT. The CDR3 spans 18 residues. Trimming took 10 bases from V and 3 from J; bases not matched to a gene: 16. Documented time point: persistent/refractory GD, antithyroid drugs over 5 years with positive TRAb. Scientists built the TCR library using RNA that was extracted from PBMCs. In each case, Graves' disease was diagnosed per American Thyroid Association guidelines. Through Arm-PCR of CDR3 regions and iRepertoire HTBI primers, TCR beta libraries were built. One entry per CDR3 protein, called by TCRdb with MiXCR from the multiplex PCR reads. Altogether roughly 400,000 distinct CDR3 sequences are present, around 20% being singletons, with the ten largest covering less than 25%.

The chain links TRBV6-2 or TRBV6-3 to TRBJ2-4; 12 bases map to TRBD2. The receptor's source is a female donor with Graves disease. The material was peripheral blood mononuclear cells (PBMCs), obtained when the disease was refractory, from a patient treated with antithyroid drugs. CDR3 DNA sequence: TGTGCCAACAGCGGGGGACTAGCGGGCCCATTGGGCAAAAACATTCAGTACTTC. Translated: CANSGGLAGPLGKNIQYF.